This TCR beta chain comes out of a study of OX40 agonist ivuxolimab in advanced cancers. Background on the study: Patient treatment consisted of intravenous ivuxolimab administration every 2 weeks at 0.01 to 10 mg/kg.

This clone is categorized as medium-sized. Its antigen is not known. Assay: immunoSEQ multiplex PCR; the TCRdb copy retains only in-frame clones and omits some. Of 20,000 to 25,000 clones detected, about 80% appear once; the ten largest clones hold roughly a quarter. Study outcomes and limitations: Fewer expanded clones were found on average in CD4+ than in CD8+ T cells. Both blood CD4+ and CD8+ T cells showed clonal growth by week 6 at 0.1 to 3.0 mg/kg.

Sequences were derived from CD4+ or CD8+ T cells sorted from blood, sampled in a trial of the OX40 agonist ivuxolimab. The sequence was obtained from an adult with an advanced solid tumor such as melanoma, head and neck, liver or kidney cancer.

Here the CDR3 reads CASSYSLQGGVYGYTF. In nucleotides, the CDR3 is TGTGCCAGCAGTTACTCCTTACAGGGGGGTGTCTATGGCTACACCTTC. This chain joins TRBV6-5 and TRBJ1-2, with 8 positions matching TRBD1. Per germline, CDR1 MNHEY and CDR2 SVGAGI. The J segment lost 4 bases and the V segment lost 0 bases, leaving 7 bases of the junction unmatched. The CDR3 runs to 16 residues.